This entry lists 14 T cell receptor beta chains sequenced from one sample in a study of blood T cell repertoires in COVID-19. The repertoire was sequenced with immunoSEQ multiplex PCR; TCRdb's copy has only in-frame clones and lacks some. This sample has 140,000 to 150,000 clones, with roughly 75% found just once. The sample taken for sequencing was PBMCs or T cells enriched from blood (not recorded which). These receptors came from a woman aged 45-60 years who had recovered from COVID-19.

The chain couples TRBV4-1 to TRBJ1-5; D uncertain. Germline V gives CDR1 MGHRA, CDR2 YSYEKL. V was cut by 1 base and J by 3 bases, with 10 bases left in between. The CDR3 totals 15 residues. The CDR3 is CASSQVTPINQPQHF. CDR3 nucleotide sequence: TGCGCCAGCAGCCAAGTCACTCCCATCAATCAGCCCCAGCATTTT.

The chain recombines TRBV27 with TRBJ1-4; 7 positions match TRBD1. With 6 bases clipped from V and 0 bases from J, the junction kept 10 bases outside the gene matches. The CDR3 consists of 17 residues. The germline V gene has CDR1 MNHEY and CDR2 SMNVEV (reference sequence). The CDR3 DNA follows: TGTGCCAGCAGGATGACAGGGTACCCCACAACTAATGAAAAACTGTTTTTT. Its protein is CASRMTGYPTTNEKLFF.

The V call is TRBV6-5, the J call TRBJ2-7; 7 bases line up with TRBD1. V was pared by 2 bases and J by 2 bases, with 9 bases of the junction left unmatched. This CDR3 region has 16 residues. Germline CDR1 is MNHEY and CDR2 is SVGAGI. In nucleotides, the CDR3 is TGTGCCAGCAGTTACCAGGGACAGTCCGCCGCCTACGAGCAGTACTTC. Translating it yields CASSYQGQSAAYEQYF.

This clone has only a few counts. The rearrangement joins TRBV19 to TRBJ1-2; D remains unclear. CDR3 length: 12 amino acids. The V end lost 1 base, the J end lost 7 bases, and 7 bases lay between the germline ends. Germline V lookup: CDR1 LNHDA, CDR2 SQIVND (reference sequence). CDR3 loop: CASSIGELGYTF. CDR3 nucleotide sequence: TGTGCCAGTAGTATAGGGGAGCTTGGCTACACCTTC.

This clone was observed a handful of times. CDR3 in amino acids: CASQSRVNAEAFF. CDR3 nucleotides: TGTGCCAGCCAGTCCCGGGTCAACGCTGAAGCTTTCTTT. The V call is TRBV6-5, the J call TRBJ1-1; no definite D call. Trimming pared 8 bases from V and 6 bases from J, leaving 16 bases between. Germline V gives CDR1 MNHEY, CDR2 SVGAGI. CDR3 length: 13 residues.

The V gene is TRBV12-3 or TRBV12-4, the J gene TRBJ1-1; no clear D. Deletions cut 3 bases from V and 4 bases from J, with 9 bases between. This CDR3 contains 13 residues. The chain's CDR3 is CASSFSGFTEAFF. The CDR3 coding sequence is TGTGCCAGCAGTTTTTCCGGGTTCACTGAAGCTTTCTTT.

This rearrangement joins TRBV4-1 to TRBJ2-7; 8 positions agree with TRBD1. Per germline, CDR1 MGHRA and CDR2 YSYEKL. CDR3 length equals 18 residues. With 0 bases clipped from V and 0 bases from J, the junction kept 10 bases outside the gene matches. CDR3 DNA sequence: TGCGCCAGCAGCCAAGATCGGAGTTGGGGACAGGCCTCCTACGAGCAGTACTTC. Protein sequence: CASSQDRSWGQASYEQYF.

The chain uses TRBV14 and TRBJ1-2; 7 nucleotides agree with TRBD1. The germline gives CDR1 SGHDN, CDR2 FVKESK. The CDR3 extends over 14 amino acids. The trim removed 3 bases at V and 2 bases at J, leaving 3 bases unmatched. The CDR3 sequence: CASSQRTGNYGYTF. The CDR3 region has the DNA TGTGCCAGCAGCCAGAGGACAGGCAACTATGGCTACACCTTC.

The chain links TRBV28 to TRBJ1-5, with 8 positions matching TRBD1. The germline V gene has CDR1 MDHEN and CDR2 SYDVKM. The V segment lost 6 bases and the J segment 4 bases; nucleotides outside the gene matches: 5. There are 14 residues in the CDR3. The CDR3 coding sequence is TGTGCCAGCAGGACAGGGGTCCGAAATCAGCCCCAGCATTTT. This gives the protein CASRTGVRNQPQHF.

The chain is built from TRBV5-6 and TRBJ2-1; no clear D. Trimming removed 0 bases at V and 5 bases at J, with 9 bases between. The germline gives CDR1 SGHDT, CDR2 YYEEEE. This CDR3 has 14 residues. The CDR3 region has the DNA TGTGCCAGCAGCTTGGTACGGCAGGACAATGAGCAGTTCTTC. Translated: CASSLVRQDNEQFF.

This chain uses TRBV30 with TRBJ2-5, with 10 nucleotides matching TRBD1. The CDR3 has 14 amino acids. Germline V gives CDR1 GTSNPN, CDR2 SVGIG (reference sequence). V lost 3 bases, J lost 2 bases, and 3 bases stayed unmatched. CDR3 residues: CAWSLGQGQETQYF. The CDR3, as DNA: TGTGCCTGGAGCTTGGGACAGGGGCAAGAGACCCAGTACTTC.

This clone has only one observation. The rearrangement links TRBV15 to TRBJ1-4, with 8 bases aligning to TRBD1. The CDR3 extends over 16 amino acids. Losses at the gene ends were 1 base for V and 12 bases for J; bases not matched to a gene: 13. The germline CDR1 and CDR2 sequences are LNHNV and YYDKDF (reference sequence). The CDR3 coding sequence is TGTGCCACCAGCAGAGGACAGGGGACTTTATTTACGGAACTGTTTTTT. Protein sequence: CATSRGQGTLFTELFF.

This clone was seen more than once but under ten times. The rearrangement joins TRBV9 to TRBJ2-1, with 10 bases aligning to TRBD2. The CDR3 runs to 16 residues. Germline CDR1 SGDLS, CDR2 YYNGEE. Losses at the gene ends were 4 bases for V and 2 bases for J; bases not matched to a gene: 6. The CDR3 loop reads CASSIERGGAYNEQFF. Here the CDR3 DNA reads TGTGCCAGCAGCATCGAGCGGGGGGGTGCCTACAATGAGCAGTTCTTC.

The chain couples TRBV7-2 to TRBJ2-3; the match to TRBD2 covers 9 bases. V trimming: 3 bases; J trimming: 2 bases; junction bases outside the gene matches: 3. The CDR3 runs 15 residues. From germline, CDR1 is SGHTA and CDR2 FQGNSA. CDR3 loop: CASSFLAGITDTQYF. Here the CDR3 DNA reads TGTGCCAGCAGCTTCCTAGCGGGGATCACAGATACGCAGTATTTT. The full variable domain, with the rest looked up from reference TRBV7-2 and TRBJ2-3, is GAGVSQSPSNKVTEKGKDVELRCDPISGHTALYWYRQSLGQGLEFLIYFQGNSAPDKSGLPSDRFSAERTGGSVSTLTIQRTQQEDSAVYLCASSFLAGITDTQYFGPGTRLTVL.